This T cell receptor (beta chain) was captured in a study of T cell responses to AZD1222 COVID-19 vaccine. Study results and caveats: Sampling captured repertoires only after the peak T cell response.

V trimming: 6 bases; J trimming: 2 bases; junction bases outside the gene matches: 5. The CDR3 consists of 15 residues. From germline, CDR1 is LNHDA and CDR2 SQIVND (reference sequence). The data were produced by immunoSEQ multiplex PCR, yet TCRdb's version contains in-frame clones alone and is incomplete. The table shows 95,000 to 110,000 clones, with around 92% occurring only once. With regard to this clone: Its matching antigen is unknown.

Specimen: peripheral blood, collected on day 0 of AZD1222 vaccination. This TCR derives from an adult in good health. The chain combines TRBV19 with TRBJ2-2; 8 bases agree with TRBD1. CDR3: CASSRTGLNTGELFF. For the CDR3, the DNA is TGTGCCAGTAGCCGGACAGGGCTAAACACCGGGGAGCTGTTTTTT.